This TCR beta chain was profiled in a study of blood T cell repertoires in COVID-19. In the study overall: The samples span acute and convalescent COVID-19 from the United States, Italy and Spain. Sample material is recorded as cDNA or gDNA derived from T cells, B-cell-depleted T cells, or PBMCs.

Study processing details: Reference gene primer amplification gave nucleated cell count estimates. Profiling relied on immunoSEQ multiplex PCR, and the TCRdb table lists in-frame clones only, not all of them. V, J and clone size reflect that table, while D and trimming were determined from the DNA. The sample includes around 140,000 clones, around 84% seen only once; the top ten take roughly 4.4%. CDR1 is LNHDA and CDR2 is SQIVND in the germline V gene (reference sequence). The ends were cut back, 7 bases at V and 1 base at J, with 14 bases in the middle. The CDR3 has 14 amino acids. The rearrangement uses TRBV19 and TRBJ2-7; maybe TRBD2 (6 bases). The sample consisted of peripheral blood. The TCR originated in a human donor in a cohort sampled during active COVID-19. CDR3: CASTPGSRSYEQYV. The DNA of the CDR3 is TGTGCCAGTACCCCCGGGAGTCGATCCTACGAGCAGTACGTC.